The source of this TCR beta chain is a study of CD8+ T cells in alopecia areata. Treatment denoted: oral pan-JAK inhibitor, 5-10 mg twice daily. This CDR3 contains 13 residues. Germline V gene data show CDR1 as GTSNPN and CDR2 as SVGIG (reference sequence). V was trimmed by 8 bases and J by 1 base, leaving 12 bases between them. Overall study results and limits: Normal skin's resident alphabeta T cells are also sequenced in scalp samples.

Notes on this clone: Its cognate antigen is unknown.

Sequencing templates came from extracted RNA that was reverse transcribed into cDNA. The protocol was immunoSEQ multiplex PCR, while the TCRdb copy is restricted to in-frame clones and leaves out a portion. The sample records 85,000 to 110,000 clones, over 75% being singletons. The V call is TRBV30, the J call TRBJ2-1, with D tentatively TRBD1 (5 bases). The sample in question was CD8+ T cells sorted from blood, obtained at week 34, from a patient treated with tofacitinib. The sequence was collected from a human donor with alopecia areata. The CDR3 sequence is CARQTGSYNEQFF. As DNA, the CDR3 is TGTGCCCGACAGACGGGTTCCTACAATGAGCAGTTCTTC.